Included here is one TCR beta chain sequence, with context. Its antigen is undetermined. This CDR3 spans 14 amino acids. With 4 bases removed from V and 2 bases from J, the gap between germline ends came to 10 bases. From germline, CDR1 is SGHRS and CDR2 YFSETQ. The sample is drawn from a study of cytomegalovirus exposure and HLA in healthy donors. Points from the study as a whole: In a later analysis, TCR association rates varied by HLA locus: DRB1 most, HLA-C fewest.

The study ran its PCR with 60 Vbeta and 13 Jbeta primers. Clones were read by immunoSEQ multiplex PCR, and TCRdb kept only the in-frame ones, dropping some. Among 55,000 to 70,000 clones listed, around 62% were seen once. This TCR derives from a man between 35 and 55 years old in good health and CMV-seropositive. The J gene is TRBJ2-1, the V gene TRBV5-1, with D perhaps TRBD2 (6 bases). Input material: PBMCs. CDR3 in DNA: TGCGCCAGCAGCCCAGCGGGTGCCTACAATGAGCAGTTCTTC. It encodes CASSPAGAYNEQFF.